The sequence of this T cell receptor beta chain was determined in a study of shared clonotypes between healthy human individuals. Adult Caucasians living in Nashville, Tennessee made up all of the donors. Here immunoSEQ multiplex PCR was the method, and the copy in TCRdb shows in-frame clones only, minus some. The profile shows some 2.4 million clones, 90% to 95% of them singletons. The CDR3 runs to 16 residues. In germline, CDR1 is WSHSY, CDR2 SAAADI. With V trimmed by 3 bases and J by 4 bases, 6 bases remained unmatched. The receptor was derived from a young man in good health. Some clones in this sample may be carry-over from other donors' samples. The specimen sequenced was naive CD4+ T cells from PBMCs. Subset indicated: CD45RA+ positively selected. This rearrangement joins TRBV10-2 to TRBJ2-1; 10 bases are shared with TRBD2. CDR3: CASSDGLAGVYNEQFF. CDR3 DNA: TGCGCCAGCAGTGACGGTCTAGCGGGAGTATACAATGAGCAGTTCTTC.